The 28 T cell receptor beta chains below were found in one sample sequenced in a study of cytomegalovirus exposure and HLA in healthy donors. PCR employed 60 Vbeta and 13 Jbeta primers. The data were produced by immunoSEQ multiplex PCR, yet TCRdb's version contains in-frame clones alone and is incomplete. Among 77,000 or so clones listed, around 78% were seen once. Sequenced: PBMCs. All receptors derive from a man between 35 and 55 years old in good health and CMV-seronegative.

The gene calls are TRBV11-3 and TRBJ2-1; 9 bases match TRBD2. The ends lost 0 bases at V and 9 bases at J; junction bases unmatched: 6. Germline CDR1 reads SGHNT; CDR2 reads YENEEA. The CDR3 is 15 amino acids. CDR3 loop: CASSLDGTREGEQFF. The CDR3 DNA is TGTGCCAGCAGCTTAGATGGTACGCGGGAGGGTGAGCAGTTCTTC.

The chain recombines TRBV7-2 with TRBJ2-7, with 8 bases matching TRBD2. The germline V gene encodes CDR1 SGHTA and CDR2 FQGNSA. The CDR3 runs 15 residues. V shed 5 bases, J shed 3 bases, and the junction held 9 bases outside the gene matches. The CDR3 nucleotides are TGTGCCAGCAGCCCGTCCCCCGGGACTAGCTACGAGCAGTACTTC. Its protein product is CASSPSPGTSYEQYF.

CDR3 protein: CASSVGQGMGETQYF. CDR3 nucleotide sequence: TGTGCCAGTAGTGTTGGACAGGGGATGGGAGAGACCCAGTACTTC. The chain is built from TRBV19 and TRBJ2-5, with 9 bases lining up with TRBD1. The CDR3 is made up of 15 amino acids. The V gene end was trimmed by 5 bases and the J gene end by 4 bases; junction bases not matched to a gene: 8. Per the germline V gene, CDR1 is LNHDA and CDR2 is SQIVND (reference sequence). Complete variable domain (other parts from reference TRBV19 and TRBJ2-5): DGGITQSPKYLFRKEGQNVTLSCEQNLNHDAMYWYRQDPGQGLRLIYYSQIVNDFQKGDIAEGYSVSREKKESFPLTVTSAQKNPTAFYLCASSVGQGMGETQYFGPGTRLLVL.

Written as DNA, the CDR3 is TGTGCCAGCTCACGACAGGCTCGGACAGGTCGCACAGAGACCCAGTACTTC. Its translation is CASSRQARTGRTETQYF. The chain joins TRBV18 to TRBJ2-5, with TRBD1 matching 7 bases. This CDR3 is built from 17 residues. The V gene end was trimmed by 4 bases and the J gene end by 4 bases; junction bases not matched to a gene: 15. Germline CDR1 is KGHSH and CDR2 is LQKENI.

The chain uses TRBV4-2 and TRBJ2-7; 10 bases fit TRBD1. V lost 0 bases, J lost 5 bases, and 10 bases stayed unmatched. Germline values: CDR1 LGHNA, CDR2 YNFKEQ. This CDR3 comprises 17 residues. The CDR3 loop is CASSQESPGTGVDEQYF. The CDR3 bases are TGTGCCAGCAGCCAAGAGAGTCCCGGGACAGGGGTCGACGAGCAGTACTTC.

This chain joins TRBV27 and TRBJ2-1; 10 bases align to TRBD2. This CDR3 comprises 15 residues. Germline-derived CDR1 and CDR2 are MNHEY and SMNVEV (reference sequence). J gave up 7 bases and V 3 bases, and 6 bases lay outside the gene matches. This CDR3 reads CASSFVAGGWNEQFF. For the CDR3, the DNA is TGTGCCAGCAGTTTCGTAGCGGGAGGTTGGAATGAGCAGTTCTTC.

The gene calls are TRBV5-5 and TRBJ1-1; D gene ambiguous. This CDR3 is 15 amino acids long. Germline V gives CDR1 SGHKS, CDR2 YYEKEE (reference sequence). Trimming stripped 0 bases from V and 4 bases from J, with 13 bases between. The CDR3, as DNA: TGTGCCAGCAGCTTGGGTGCCGGGGTGGGCACTGAAGCTTTCTTT. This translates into CASSLGAGVGTEAFF.

The CDR3 reads CASSLGLAGDNEQFF. The DNA of the CDR3 is TGTGCCAGCAGCTTGGGACTAGCGGGTGACAATGAGCAGTTCTTC. This chain connects TRBV5-4 to TRBJ2-1, with 10 positions matching TRBD2. The CDR3 is 15 residues long. Trimming at V came to 0 bases and at J to 5 bases, leaving 2 bases not matched to a gene. Germline V gene data show CDR1 as SGHNT and CDR2 as YYREEE (reference sequence).

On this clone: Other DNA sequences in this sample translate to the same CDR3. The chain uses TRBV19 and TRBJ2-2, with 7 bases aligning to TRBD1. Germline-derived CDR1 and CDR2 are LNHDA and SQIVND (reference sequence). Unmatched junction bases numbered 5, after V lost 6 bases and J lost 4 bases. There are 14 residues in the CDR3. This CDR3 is CASRAGGSTGELFF. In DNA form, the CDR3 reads TGTGCCAGTAGGGCAGGGGGATCCACCGGGGAGCTGTTTTTT.

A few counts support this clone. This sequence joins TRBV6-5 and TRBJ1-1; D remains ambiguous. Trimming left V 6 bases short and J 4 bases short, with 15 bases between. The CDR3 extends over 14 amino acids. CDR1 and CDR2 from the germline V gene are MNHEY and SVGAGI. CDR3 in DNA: TGTGCCAGCAGCAACGGGAAAATCGGCACTGAAGCTTTCTTT. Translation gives CASSNGKIGTEAFF.

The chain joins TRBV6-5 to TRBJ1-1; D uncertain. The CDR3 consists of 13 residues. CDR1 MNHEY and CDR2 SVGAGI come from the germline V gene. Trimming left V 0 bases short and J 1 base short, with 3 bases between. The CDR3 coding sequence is TGTGCCAGCAGTTACTCTCGGAACACTGAAGCTTTCTTT. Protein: CASSYSRNTEAFF.

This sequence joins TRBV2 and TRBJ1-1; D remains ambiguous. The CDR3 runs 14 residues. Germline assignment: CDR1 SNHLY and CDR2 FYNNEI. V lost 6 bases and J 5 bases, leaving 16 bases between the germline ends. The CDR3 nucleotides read TGTGCCAGCAGCCGGGAGGCAGCGGATACTGAAGCTTTCTTT. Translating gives CASSREAADTEAFF. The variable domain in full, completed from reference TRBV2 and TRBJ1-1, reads EPEVTQTPSHQVTQMGQEVILRCVPISNHLYFYWYRQILGQKVEFLVSFYNNEISEKSEIFDDQFSVERPDGSNFTLKIRSTKLEDSAMYFCASSREAADTEAFFGQGTRLTVV.

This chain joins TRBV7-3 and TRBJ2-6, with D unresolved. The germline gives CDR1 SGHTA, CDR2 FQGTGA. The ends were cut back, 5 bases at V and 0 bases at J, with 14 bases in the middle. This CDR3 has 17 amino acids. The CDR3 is CASSPNIISSGANVLTF. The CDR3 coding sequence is TGTGCCAGCAGCCCCAACATAATAAGCTCTGGGGCCAACGTCCTGACTTTC.

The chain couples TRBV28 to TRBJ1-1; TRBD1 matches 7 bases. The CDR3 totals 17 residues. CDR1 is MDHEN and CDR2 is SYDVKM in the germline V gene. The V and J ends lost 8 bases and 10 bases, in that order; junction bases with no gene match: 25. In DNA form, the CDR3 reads TGTGCCAGCGCGAGTGACAGGGACCCATCGTCCGGTAATCGAGCTTTCTTT. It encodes CASASDRDPSSGNRAFF.

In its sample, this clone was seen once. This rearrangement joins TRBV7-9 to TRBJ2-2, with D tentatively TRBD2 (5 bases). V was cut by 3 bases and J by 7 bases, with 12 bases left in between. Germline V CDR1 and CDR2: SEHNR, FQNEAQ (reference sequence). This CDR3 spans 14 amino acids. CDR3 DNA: TGTGCCAGCAGCTTTCCGGTCGAGGGCGGGGAGCTGTTTTTT. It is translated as CASSFPVEGGELFF.

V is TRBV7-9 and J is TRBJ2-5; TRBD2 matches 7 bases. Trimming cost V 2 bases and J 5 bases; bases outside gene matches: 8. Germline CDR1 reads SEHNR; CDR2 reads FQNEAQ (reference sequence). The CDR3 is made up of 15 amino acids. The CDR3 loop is CASSLRGEGGETQYF. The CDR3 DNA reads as TGTGCCAGCAGCTTACGTGGAGAGGGAGGGGAGACCCAGTACTTC.

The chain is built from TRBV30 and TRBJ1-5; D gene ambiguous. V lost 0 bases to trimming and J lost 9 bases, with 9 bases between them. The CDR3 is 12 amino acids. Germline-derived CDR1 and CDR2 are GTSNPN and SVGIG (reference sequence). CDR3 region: CAWSVLPGPQHF. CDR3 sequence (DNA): TGTGCCTGGAGTGTACTTCCCGGGCCCCAGCATTTT.

The CDR3: CASKKVWDTGYEQYF. As DNA, the CDR3 is TGTGCCAGCAAAAAGGTTTGGGACACCGGCTACGAGCAGTACTTC. This chain joins TRBV27 and TRBJ2-5, with D tentatively TRBD1 (6 bases). The tail of the sequence fits TRBJ2-7 better, so the J call may be wrong. The length of the CDR3 is 15 residues. Germline V gene data show CDR1 as MNHEY and CDR2 as SMNVEV (reference sequence).

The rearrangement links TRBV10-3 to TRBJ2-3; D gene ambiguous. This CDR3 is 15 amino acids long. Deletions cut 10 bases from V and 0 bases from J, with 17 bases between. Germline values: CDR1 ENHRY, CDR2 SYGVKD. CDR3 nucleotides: TGTGCCACATATACTACAATTGTTAGCACAGATACGCAGTATTTT. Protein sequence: CATYTTIVSTDTQYF.

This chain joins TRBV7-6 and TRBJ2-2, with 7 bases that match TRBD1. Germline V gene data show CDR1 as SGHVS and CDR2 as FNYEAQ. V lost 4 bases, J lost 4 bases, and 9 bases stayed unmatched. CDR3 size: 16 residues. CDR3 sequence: CASSSTPDRLTGELFF. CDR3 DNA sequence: TGTGCCAGCAGCTCTACGCCGGACAGGCTCACCGGGGAGCTGTTTTTT.

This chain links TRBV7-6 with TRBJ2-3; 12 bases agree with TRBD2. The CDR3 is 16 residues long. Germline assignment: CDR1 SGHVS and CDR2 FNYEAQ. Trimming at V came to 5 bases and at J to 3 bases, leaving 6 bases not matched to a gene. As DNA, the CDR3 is TGTGCCAGCAGCCCTACTAGCGGGAGGTTTACAGATACGCAGTATTTT. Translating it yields CASSPTSGRFTDTQYF. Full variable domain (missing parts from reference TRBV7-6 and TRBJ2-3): GAGVSQSPRYKVTKRGQDVALRCDPISGHVSLYWYRQALGQGPEFLTYFNYEAQQDKSGLPNDRFSAERPEGSISTLTIQRTEQRDSAMYRCASSPTSGRFTDTQYFGPGTRLTVL.

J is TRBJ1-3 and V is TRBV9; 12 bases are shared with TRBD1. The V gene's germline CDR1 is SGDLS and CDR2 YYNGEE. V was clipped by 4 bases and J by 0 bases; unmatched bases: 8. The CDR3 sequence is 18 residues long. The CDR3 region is CASSSRDRGPGSGNTIYF. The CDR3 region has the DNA TGTGCCAGCAGCAGCCGGGACAGGGGGCCCGGCTCTGGAAACACCATATATTTT.

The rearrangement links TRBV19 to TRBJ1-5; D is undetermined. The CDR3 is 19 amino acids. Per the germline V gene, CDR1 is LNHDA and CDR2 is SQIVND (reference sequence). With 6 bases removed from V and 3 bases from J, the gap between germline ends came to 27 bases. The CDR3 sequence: CASSKIRWVASGDNQPQHF. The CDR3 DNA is TGTGCCAGTAGCAAGATCCGATGGGTGGCCTCCGGGGACAATCAGCCCCAGCATTTT.

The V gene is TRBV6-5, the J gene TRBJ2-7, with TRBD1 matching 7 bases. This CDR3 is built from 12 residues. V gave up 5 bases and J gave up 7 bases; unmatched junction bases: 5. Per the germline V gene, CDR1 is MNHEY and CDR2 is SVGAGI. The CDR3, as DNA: TGTGCCAGCAGTAGTACAGGGGAAGAGCAGTACTTC. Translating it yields CASSSTGEEQYF.

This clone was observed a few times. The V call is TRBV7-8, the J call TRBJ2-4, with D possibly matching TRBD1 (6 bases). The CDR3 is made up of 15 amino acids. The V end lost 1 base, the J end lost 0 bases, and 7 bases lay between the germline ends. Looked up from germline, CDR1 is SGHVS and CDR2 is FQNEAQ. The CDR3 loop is CASSLGTVAKNIQYF. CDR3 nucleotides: TGTGCCAGCAGCTTAGGGACAGTAGCCAAAAACATTCAGTACTTC.

CDR3 residues: CASSPGETQYF. CDR3 nucleotides: TGTGCCAGCAGTCCCGGGGAGACCCAGTACTTC. J is TRBJ2-5 and V is TRBV6-5; D gene ambiguous. The CDR3 is made up of 11 amino acids. The germline V gene encodes CDR1 MNHEY and CDR2 SVGAGI. Trimming left V 5 bases short and J 5 bases short, with 6 bases between.

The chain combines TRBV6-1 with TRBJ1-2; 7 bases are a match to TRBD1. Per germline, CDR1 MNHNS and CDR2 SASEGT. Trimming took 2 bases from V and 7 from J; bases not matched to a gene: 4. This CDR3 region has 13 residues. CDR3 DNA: TGTGCCAGCAGTGAACTAGGGACAGCTGGCTACACCTTC. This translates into CASSELGTAGYTF.

The CDR3 sequence: CASSLEGRDNEQFF. As DNA, the CDR3 is TGCGCCAGCAGCTTGGAGGGCAGGGATAATGAGCAGTTCTTC. The rearrangement joins TRBV5-1 to TRBJ2-1; D perhaps matches TRBD1 (5 bases). Germline-derived CDR1 and CDR2 are SGHRS and YFSETQ. The length of the CDR3 is 14 residues. V lost 0 bases, J lost 7 bases, and 11 bases lay in between. The full variable domain, its missing parts supplied by reference TRBV5-1 and TRBJ2-1, is KAGVTQTPRYLIKTRGQQVTLSCSPISGHRSVSWYQQTPGQGLQFLFEYFSETQRNKGNFPGRFSGRQFSNSRSEMNVSTLELGDSALYLCASSLEGRDNEQFFGPGTRLTVL.